This T cell receptor (beta chain) was found in a study of T-cell memory formation after mild COVID-19 (dated by TCRdb to about 2021). Context from the whole study: Most TCR sequence clusters were specific to one of the two donors. In a couple of donors, T-cell clones that expanded and contracted after mild COVID-19 were tracked by sequencing TCRalpha and TCRbeta repertoires over time. The cohort was made up of two young adult volunteers, one female and one male, who were previously healthy. Findings and caveats that apply to the study as a whole: The detection of some responding clones in pre-infection memory suggests that pre-existing cross-reactive memory T cells joined the SARS-CoV-2 response. Only a couple of mild cases were covered by the study, and larger cohorts that include severe cases with pre-infection samples were considered necessary. Contracting CD4+ clones appeared mostly in the CM and EM memory subsets, whereas CD8+ clones were enriched in EMRA. Whether the second-wave clones peaking on day 37 were SARS-CoV-2 specific was not confirmed. Clones contracting from day 15 to 85 had balanced CD4/CD8 phenotypes, while a second wave expanding from day 15 to 37 was biased towards CD4+.

Ficoll-Paque density gradient centrifugation was the method used to isolate PBMCs. Sequencing was performed on an Illumina NovaSeq 6000. TCRalpha and TCRbeta cDNA libraries were built by 5'RACE with constant-segment primers, adding sample barcodes and unique molecular identifiers. Trizol reagent was used to extract RNA from every sample. Library amplification was performed in two PCR steps, and a second sample barcode and Illumina TruSeq adapters were introduced in the second step. The libraries were sequenced on an Illumina NovaSeq using 2 x 150 bp paired-end reads. Regarding the original processing steps: The reads were demultiplexed and collapsed into UMI-guided consensus sequences using migec v1.2.7. Using mixcr v2.1.11, UMI consensuses were aligned to TRA and TRB V and J templates and then assembled into clonotypes. Expanded or contracted clonotypes were those called significant by both edgeR and NoisET, with noise models trained on biological replicates. edgeR calls used a false discovery rate-adjusted p below 0.01 and a log2 fold-change threshold of 1. As an exploratory analysis of dynamics, max-normalized trajectories of the 1000 most abundant clonotypes were examined with PCA combined with hierarchical clustering. The CD4 or CD8 phenotype of responding clones was assigned using the separately sequenced CD4+ and CD8+ repertoires. Clones were called with MiXCR by TCRdb after fastp trimmed the public reads at Q25, and only in-frame beta chains were retained. Rows are unified per CDR3 protein, each entry keeping the most common DNA and genes. The V and J calls reflect TCRdb's pipeline rather than the authors' work. This sample has 450,000 to 650,000 distinct CDR3 sequences in its table, and approximately 19% of those were observed once. The top ten clonotypes cover around 12% of the sample.

Relative to germline, V is 3 bases shorter and J is 4 bases shorter, with 13 bases between their ends. The CDR3 goes from the cysteine to the phenylalanine over 15 residues. The sequence is cut down to CDR3 DNA, 45 bases in frame from base 1. Ten or more counts support this clonotype. Its antigen remains unidentified. No much larger clone is present one base from it, and per-base qualities are unavailable. The sequence was obtained from an adult woman who had mild COVID-19 (a few samples of this study predate the infection). The sample titles of this study are shuffled in the database, so cell type and time point are left out; the donor was told from shared clones. The chain is encoded by TRBV12-3 or TRBV12-4 joined to TRBJ1-5; perhaps TRBD1 is the D gene, with 6 bases matching. The sequenced sample was PBMCs or a T cell subset sorted from them (not recorded which). In nucleotides, the sequence is TGTGCCAGCAGTTTTAGGGGGACACAGAATCAGCCCCAGCATTTT. Its translation is CASSFRGTQNQPQHF.